This T cell receptor (beta chain) derives from a study of regulatory dendritic cells for organ transplantation. On this clone itself: Its antigen remains unknown.

Method: immunoSEQ multiplex PCR; TCRdb's copy keeps in-frame clones and lacks some. Of 15,000 to 20,000 clones in the sample, approximately 79% were seen once. Allogeneic regulatory or mature dendritic cells were co-cultured for four to six days with CFSE-labeled sorted T cells at 1:10. Memory T cells were CD45RO+, naive were CD45RA+, sorted by FACS. This TCR came from a human donor in good health. What was sequenced was memory CD4+ T cells from blood cultured with regulatory dendritic cells. The sample's subset: CD45RO+ memory T cells.

The DNA of the CDR3 is TGTGCCAGCAGCGGGCGGGACACGCTAGCCAAAAACATTCAGTACTTC. Protein sequence: CASSGRDTLAKNIQYF. This rearrangement joins TRBV9 to TRBJ2-4, with D perhaps being TRBD1 or TRBD2 (6 bases each). Germline V gene data show CDR1 as SGDLS and CDR2 as YYNGEE. Trimming removed 3 bases at V and 0 bases at J, with 13 bases between. The CDR3 totals 16 residues.